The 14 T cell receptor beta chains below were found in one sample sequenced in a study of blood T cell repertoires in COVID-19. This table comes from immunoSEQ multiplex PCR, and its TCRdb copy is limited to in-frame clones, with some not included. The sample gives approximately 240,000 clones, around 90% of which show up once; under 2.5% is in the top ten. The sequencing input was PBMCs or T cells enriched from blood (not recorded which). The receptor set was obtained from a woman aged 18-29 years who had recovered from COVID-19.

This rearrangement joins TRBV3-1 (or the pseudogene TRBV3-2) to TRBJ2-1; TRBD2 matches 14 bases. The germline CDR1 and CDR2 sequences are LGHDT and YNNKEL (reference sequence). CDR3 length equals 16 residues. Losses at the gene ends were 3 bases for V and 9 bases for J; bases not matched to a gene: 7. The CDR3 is CASSHLGLAGAGEQFF. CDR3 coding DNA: TGTGCCAGCAGCCACCTGGGACTAGCGGGAGCCGGTGAGCAGTTCTTC.

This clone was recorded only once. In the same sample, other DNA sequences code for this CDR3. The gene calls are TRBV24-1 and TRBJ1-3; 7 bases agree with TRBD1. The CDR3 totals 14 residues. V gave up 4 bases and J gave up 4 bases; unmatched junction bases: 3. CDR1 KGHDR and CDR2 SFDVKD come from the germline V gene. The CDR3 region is CATSESGQGNTIYF. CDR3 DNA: TGTGCCACCAGTGAATCGGGACAGGGAAACACCATATATTTT.

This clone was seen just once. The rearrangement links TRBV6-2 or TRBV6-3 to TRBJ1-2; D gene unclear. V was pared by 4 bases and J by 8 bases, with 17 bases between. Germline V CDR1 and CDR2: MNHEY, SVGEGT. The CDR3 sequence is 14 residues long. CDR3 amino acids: CASSFRGLISGYTF. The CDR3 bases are TGTGCCAGCAGTTTTCGCGGCCTGATTAGCGGCTACACCTTC.

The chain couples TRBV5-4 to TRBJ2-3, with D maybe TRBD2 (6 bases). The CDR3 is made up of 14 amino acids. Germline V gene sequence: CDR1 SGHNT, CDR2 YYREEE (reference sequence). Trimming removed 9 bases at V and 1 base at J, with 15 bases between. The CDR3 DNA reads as TGTGCCATTCCCTTAGCGGATGGCACAGATACGCAGTATTTT. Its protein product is CAIPLADGTDTQYF.

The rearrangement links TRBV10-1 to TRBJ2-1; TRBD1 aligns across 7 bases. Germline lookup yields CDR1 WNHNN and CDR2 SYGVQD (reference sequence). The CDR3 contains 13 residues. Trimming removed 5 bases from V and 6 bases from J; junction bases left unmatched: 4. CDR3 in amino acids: CASSPPGGNEQFF. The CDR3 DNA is TGCGCCAGCAGTCCCCCAGGGGGCAATGAGCAGTTCTTC.

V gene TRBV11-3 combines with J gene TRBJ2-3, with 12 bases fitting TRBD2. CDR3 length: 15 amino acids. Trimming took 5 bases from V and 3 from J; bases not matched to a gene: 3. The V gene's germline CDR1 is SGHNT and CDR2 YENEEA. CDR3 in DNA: TGTGCCAGCAGCCTAGCGGGGGGGCGGACAGATACGCAGTATTTT. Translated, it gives CASSLAGGRTDTQYF.

The CDR3 region has the DNA TGCGCCAGCACCCAGCCAAGGATTTTTACACCCACAGGAGCTAACTATGGCTACACCTTC. This sequence encodes CASTQPRIFTPTGANYGYTF. The chain recombines TRBV4-1 with TRBJ1-2; possible D gene TRBD1, 5 bases. The V gene's germline CDR1 is MGHRA and CDR2 YSYEKL. V gave up 7 bases and J gave up 0 bases, with 30 bases separating them. The CDR3 is 20 amino acids.

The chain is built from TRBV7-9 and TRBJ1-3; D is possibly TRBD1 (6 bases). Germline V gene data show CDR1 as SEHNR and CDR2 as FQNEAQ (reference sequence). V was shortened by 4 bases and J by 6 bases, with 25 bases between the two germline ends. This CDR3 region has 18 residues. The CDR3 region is CASSSPRTEVLWANTIYF. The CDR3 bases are TGTGCCAGCAGCTCTCCTCGGACAGAAGTCCTATGGGCAAACACCATATATTTT.

CDR3 protein: CASSTNEGASYGYTF. The CDR3 DNA is TGCGCCAGCAGCACCAACGAGGGGGCATCCTATGGCTACACCTTC. This rearrangement joins TRBV5-1 to TRBJ1-2; 7 nucleotides agree with TRBD1. CDR1 is SGHRS, CDR2 YFSETQ, per germline. The CDR3 runs 15 residues. With 4 bases clipped from V and 4 bases from J, the junction kept 10 bases outside the gene matches.

CDR3 protein: CASSLVLRHSSGNTIYF. The CDR3 DNA follows: TGTGCCAGCAGCTTAGTACTCCGACATAGCTCTGGAAACACCATATATTTT. The gene calls are TRBV7-9 and TRBJ1-3; D is ambiguous. Germline CDR1 and CDR2: SEHNR and FQNEAQ (reference sequence). Trimming pared 1 base from V and 0 bases from J, leaving 13 bases between. The CDR3 extends over 17 amino acids.

For the CDR3, the DNA is TGTGCCAGCAGTTACCCCGTAGCGGCGCAGTATTTT. It is translated as CASSYPVAAQYF. The chain has TRBV6-2 or TRBV6-3 and TRBJ2-3, with D perhaps matching TRBD2 (6 bases). Germline CDR1 is MNHEY and CDR2 is SVGEGT. The V end lost 2 bases, the J end lost 10 bases, and 10 bases lay between the germline ends. The CDR3 is made up of 12 amino acids.

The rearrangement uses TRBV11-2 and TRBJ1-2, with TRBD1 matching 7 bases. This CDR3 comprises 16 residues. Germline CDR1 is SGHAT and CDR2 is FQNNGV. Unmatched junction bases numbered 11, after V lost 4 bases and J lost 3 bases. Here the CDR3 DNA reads TGTGCCAGCAGCTCCCTCACGGGCAGGGGGGACTATGGCTACACCTTC. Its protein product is CASSSLTGRGDYGYTF.

This chain's CDR3 is CASSAGTGVQANYGYTF. For the CDR3, the DNA is TGTGCCAGCAGCGCCGGGACAGGGGTCCAAGCTAACTATGGCTACACCTTC. The gene calls are TRBV9 and TRBJ1-2, with 10 nucleotides matching TRBD1. The germline V gene encodes CDR1 SGDLS and CDR2 YYNGEE. This CDR3 comprises 17 residues. The trim removed 3 bases at V and 0 bases at J, leaving 8 bases unmatched.

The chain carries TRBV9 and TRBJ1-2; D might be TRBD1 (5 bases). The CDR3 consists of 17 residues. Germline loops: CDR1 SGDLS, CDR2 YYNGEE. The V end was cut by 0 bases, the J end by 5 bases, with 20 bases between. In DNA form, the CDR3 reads TGTGCCAGCAGCGTAGGCTCCTCCGCAGGGTGGAATTATGGCTACACCTTC. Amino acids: CASSVGSSAGWNYGYTF. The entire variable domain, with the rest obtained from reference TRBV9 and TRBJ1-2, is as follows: DSGVTQTPKHLITATGQRVTLRCSPRSGDLSVYWYQQSLDQGLQFLIQYYNGEERAKGNILERFSAQQFPDLHSELNLSSLELGDSALYFCASSVGSSAGWNYGYTFGSGTRLTVV.